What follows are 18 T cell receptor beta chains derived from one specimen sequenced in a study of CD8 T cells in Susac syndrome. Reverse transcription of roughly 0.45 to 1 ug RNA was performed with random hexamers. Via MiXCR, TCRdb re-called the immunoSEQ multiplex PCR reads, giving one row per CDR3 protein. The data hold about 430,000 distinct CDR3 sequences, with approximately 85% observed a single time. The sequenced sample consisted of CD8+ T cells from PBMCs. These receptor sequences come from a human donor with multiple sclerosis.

The CDR3: CAWPWGGGEETQYF. The CDR3, as DNA: TGTGCCTGGCCTTGGGGAGGGGGCGAGGAGACCCAGTACTTC. The J gene is TRBJ2-5, the V gene TRBV30, with D possibly called TRBD1 or TRBD2 (7 bases each). The germline gives CDR1 GTSNPN, CDR2 SVGIG (reference sequence). V was shortened by 5 bases and J by 5 bases, with 18 bases between the two germline ends. The CDR3 is 14 residues long.

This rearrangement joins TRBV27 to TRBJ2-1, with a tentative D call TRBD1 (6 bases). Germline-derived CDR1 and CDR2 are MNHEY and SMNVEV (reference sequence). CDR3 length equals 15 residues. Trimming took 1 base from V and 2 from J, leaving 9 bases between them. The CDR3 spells CASSLYTGTYNEQFF. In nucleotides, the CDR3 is TGTGCCAGCAGTTTATATACAGGGACCTACAATGAGCAGTTCTTC.

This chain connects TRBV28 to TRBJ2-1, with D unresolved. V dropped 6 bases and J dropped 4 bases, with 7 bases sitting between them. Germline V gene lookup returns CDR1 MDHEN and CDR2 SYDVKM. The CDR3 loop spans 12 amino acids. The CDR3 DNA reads TGTGCCAGCAGGCAGATTTACAATGAGCAGTTCTTC. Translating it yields CASRQIYNEQFF.

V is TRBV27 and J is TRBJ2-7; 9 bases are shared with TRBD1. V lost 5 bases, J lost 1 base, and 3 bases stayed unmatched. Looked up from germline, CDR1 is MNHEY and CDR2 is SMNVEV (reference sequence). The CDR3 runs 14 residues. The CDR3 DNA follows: TGTGCCAGCAGTACAGGGGGCGCTTCCTACGAGCAGTACTTC. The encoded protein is CASSTGGASYEQYF.

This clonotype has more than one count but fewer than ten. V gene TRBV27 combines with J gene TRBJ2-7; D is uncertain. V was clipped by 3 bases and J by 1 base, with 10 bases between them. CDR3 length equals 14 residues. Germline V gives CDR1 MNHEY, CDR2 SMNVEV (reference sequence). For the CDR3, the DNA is TGTGCCAGCAGTTTTTCGAAGTCTTCCTACGAGCAGTACTTC. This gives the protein CASSFSKSSYEQYF.

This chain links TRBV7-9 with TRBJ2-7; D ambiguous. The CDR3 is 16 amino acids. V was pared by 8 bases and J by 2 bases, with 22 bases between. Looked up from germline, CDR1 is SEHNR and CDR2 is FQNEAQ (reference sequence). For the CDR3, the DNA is TGTGCCAGCGGCCCTGAGCTCTGGGCAGTACCCTACGAGCAGTACTTC. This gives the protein CASGPELWAVPYEQYF.

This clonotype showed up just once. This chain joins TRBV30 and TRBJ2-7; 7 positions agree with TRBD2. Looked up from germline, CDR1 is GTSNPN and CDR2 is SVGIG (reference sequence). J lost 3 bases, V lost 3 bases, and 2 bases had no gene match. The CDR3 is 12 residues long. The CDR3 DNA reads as TGTGCCTGGAGGGGAGGGAACTACGAGCAGTACTTC. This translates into CAWRGGNYEQYF.

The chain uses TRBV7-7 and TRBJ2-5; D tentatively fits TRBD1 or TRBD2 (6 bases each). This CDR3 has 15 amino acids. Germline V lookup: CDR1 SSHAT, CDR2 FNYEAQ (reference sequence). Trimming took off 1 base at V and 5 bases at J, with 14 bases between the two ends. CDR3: CASSLGAWGAETQYF. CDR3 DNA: TGTGCCAGCAGCTTAGGGGCGTGGGGGGCGGAGACCCAGTACTTC.

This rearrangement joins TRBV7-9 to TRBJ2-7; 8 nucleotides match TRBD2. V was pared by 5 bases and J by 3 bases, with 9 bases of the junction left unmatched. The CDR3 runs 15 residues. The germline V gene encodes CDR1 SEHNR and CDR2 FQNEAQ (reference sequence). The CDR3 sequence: CASSPQVAGSYEQYF. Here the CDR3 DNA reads TGTGCCAGCAGCCCCCAGGTAGCGGGAAGCTACGAGCAGTACTTC.

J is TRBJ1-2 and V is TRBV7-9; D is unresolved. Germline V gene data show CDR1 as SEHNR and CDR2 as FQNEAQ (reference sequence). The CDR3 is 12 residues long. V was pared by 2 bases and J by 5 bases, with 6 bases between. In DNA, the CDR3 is TGTGCCAGCAGCTTAAGCCAGTATGGCTACACCTTC. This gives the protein CASSLSQYGYTF.

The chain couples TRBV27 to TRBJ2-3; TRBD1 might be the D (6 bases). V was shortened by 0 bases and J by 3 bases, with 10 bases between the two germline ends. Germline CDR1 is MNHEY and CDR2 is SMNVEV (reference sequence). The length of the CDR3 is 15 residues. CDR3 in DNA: TGTGCCAGCAGTTTATCGCCAGGGGCGACAGATACGCAGTATTTT. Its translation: CASSLSPGATDTQYF.

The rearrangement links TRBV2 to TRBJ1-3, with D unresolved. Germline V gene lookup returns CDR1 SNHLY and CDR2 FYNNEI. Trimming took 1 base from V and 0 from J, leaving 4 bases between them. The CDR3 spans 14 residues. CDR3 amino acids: CASSEGVSGNTIYF. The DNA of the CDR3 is TGTGCCAGCAGTGAAGGTGTCTCTGGAAACACCATATATTTT.

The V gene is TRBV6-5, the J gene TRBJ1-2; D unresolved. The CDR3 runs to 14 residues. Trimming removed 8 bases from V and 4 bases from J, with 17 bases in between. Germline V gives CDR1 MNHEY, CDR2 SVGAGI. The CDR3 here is CASRPAFTLYGYTF. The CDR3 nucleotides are TGTGCCAGCCGCCCAGCCTTCACTCTCTATGGCTACACCTTC.

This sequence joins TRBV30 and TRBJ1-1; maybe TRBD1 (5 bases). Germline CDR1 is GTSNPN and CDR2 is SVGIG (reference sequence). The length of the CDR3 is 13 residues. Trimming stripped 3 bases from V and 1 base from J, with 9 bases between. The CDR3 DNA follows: TGTGCCTGGAGCATGACAGAGAACACTGAAGCTTTCTTT. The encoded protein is CAWSMTENTEAFF. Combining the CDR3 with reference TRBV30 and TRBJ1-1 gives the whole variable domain SQTIHQWPATLVQPVGSPLSLECTVEGTSNPNLYWYRQAAGRGLQLLFYSVGIGQISSEVPQNLSASRPQDRQFILSSKKLLLSDSGFYLCAWSMTENTEAFFGQGTRLTVV.

The CDR3, as DNA: TGTGCCAGCAGCTTCTTTGGTCGGGAAGAAAAGCGTAGCTCCTACAATGAGCAGTTCTTC. It yields the protein CASSFFGREEKRSSYNEQFF. V gene TRBV28 combines with J gene TRBJ2-1, with D possibly being TRBD2 (5 bases). The length of the CDR3 is 20 residues. V was cut by 6 bases and J by 0 bases, with 27 bases left in between. Germline lookup yields CDR1 MDHEN and CDR2 SYDVKM.

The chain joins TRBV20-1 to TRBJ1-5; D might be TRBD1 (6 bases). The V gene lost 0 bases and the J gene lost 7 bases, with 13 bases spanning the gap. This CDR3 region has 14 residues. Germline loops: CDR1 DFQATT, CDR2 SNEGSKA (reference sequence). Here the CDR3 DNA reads TGCAGTGCTAGAGATCCAGGGGTGGGGCAGCCCCAGCATTTT. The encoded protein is CSARDPGVGQPQHF.

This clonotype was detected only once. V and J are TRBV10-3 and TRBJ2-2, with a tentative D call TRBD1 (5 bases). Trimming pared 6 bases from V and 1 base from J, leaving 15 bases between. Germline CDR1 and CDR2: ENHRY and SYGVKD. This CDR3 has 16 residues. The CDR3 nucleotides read TGTGCCATCAGGCGTGACGACAGAGAGAACACCGGGGAGCTGTTTTTT. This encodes CAIRRDDRENTGELFF.

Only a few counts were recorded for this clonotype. The CDR3 DNA sequence: TGTGCCAGCAGTTACCCCGGGCGGGGGGTTGAGACCCAGTACTTC. Translation: CASSYPGRGVETQYF. V usage is TRBV6-5 and J usage is TRBJ2-5; 8 nucleotides line up with TRBD2. The V gene end was trimmed by 2 bases and the J gene end by 5 bases; junction bases not matched to a gene: 7. CDR3 length equals 15 residues. Germline lookup yields CDR1 MNHEY and CDR2 SVGAGI.